The TCR beta chain described here comes from a study of OX40 agonist ivuxolimab in advanced cancers. Whole-study context: Among those enrolled, mean age was approximately 60 years (range about 23 to 85) and 75% to 85% were male. Broader study findings: Compared with CD4+, CD8+ T cells on average had more expanded clones. CD4+ and CD8+ blood T cells expanded clonally by week 6 at 0.1 to 3.0 mg/kg.

V was pared by 7 bases and J by 6 bases, with 14 bases of the junction left unmatched. Germline loops: CDR1 SNHLY, CDR2 FYNNEI. The CDR3 runs 15 residues. TCRdb keeps only in-frame clones here, not all; method: immunoSEQ multiplex PCR. In the table there are around 71,000 clones, more than 85% of which are singletons. Details on this clone: The antigen remains undetermined.

This clonotype was obtained from an adult with an advanced solid tumor such as melanoma, head and neck, liver or kidney cancer. V and J are TRBV2 and TRBJ1-1, with 7 bases aligning to TRBD1. The specimen comprised CD4+ or CD8+ T cells sorted from blood, sampled in a trial of the OX40 agonist ivuxolimab. CDR3 nucleotides: TGTGCCAGCACCACCATCAGAGGGGGCGTCTCTGAAGCTTTCTTT. This encodes CASTTIRGGVSEAFF.